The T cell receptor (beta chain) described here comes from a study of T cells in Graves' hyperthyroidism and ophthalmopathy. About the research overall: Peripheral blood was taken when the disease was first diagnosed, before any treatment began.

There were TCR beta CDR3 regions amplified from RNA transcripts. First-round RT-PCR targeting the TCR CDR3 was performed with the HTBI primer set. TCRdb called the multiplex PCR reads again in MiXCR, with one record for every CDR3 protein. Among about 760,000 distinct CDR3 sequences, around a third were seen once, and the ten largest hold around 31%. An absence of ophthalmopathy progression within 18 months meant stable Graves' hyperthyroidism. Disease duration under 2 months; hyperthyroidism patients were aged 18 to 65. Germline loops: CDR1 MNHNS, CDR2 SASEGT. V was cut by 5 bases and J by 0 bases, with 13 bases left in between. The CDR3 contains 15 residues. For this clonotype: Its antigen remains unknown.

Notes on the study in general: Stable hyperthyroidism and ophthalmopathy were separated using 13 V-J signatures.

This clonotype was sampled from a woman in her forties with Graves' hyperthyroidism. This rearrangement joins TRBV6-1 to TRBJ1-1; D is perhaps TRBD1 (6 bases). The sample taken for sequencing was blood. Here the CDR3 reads CASSTRTDMNTEAFF. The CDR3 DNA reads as TGTGCCAGCAGTACGCGGACAGACATGAACACTGAAGCTTTCTTT.